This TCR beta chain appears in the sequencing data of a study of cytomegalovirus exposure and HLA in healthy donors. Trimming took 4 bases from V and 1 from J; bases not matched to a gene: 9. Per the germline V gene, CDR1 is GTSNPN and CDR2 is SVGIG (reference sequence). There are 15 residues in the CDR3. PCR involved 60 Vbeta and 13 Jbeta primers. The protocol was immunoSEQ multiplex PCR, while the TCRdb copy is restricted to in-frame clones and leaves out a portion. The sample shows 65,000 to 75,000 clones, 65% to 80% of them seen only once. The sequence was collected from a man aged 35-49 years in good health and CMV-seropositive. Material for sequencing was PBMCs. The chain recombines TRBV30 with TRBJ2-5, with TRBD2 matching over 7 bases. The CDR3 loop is CAWNDRAGLQETQYF. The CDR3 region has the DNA TGTGCCTGGAACGATCGAGCGGGGCTCCAAGAGACCCAGTACTTC.